A selection of T cell receptor beta chains follows, all from one sample in a study of cytomegalovirus exposure and HLA in healthy donors. Sequenced by immunoSEQ multiplex PCR; TCRdb stores in-frame clones only, minus some. The table lists just over 200,000 clones, roughly 70% of them singletons. Sequenced: PBMCs. Every receptor here comes from a man in his forties in good health and CMV-seropositive. Each CDR3 is given with its conserved first and last residue. Each record gives: V gene, D gene, clone size, J gene, CDR3 protein, CDR3 DNA. A D gene is named only where the DNA matches it firmly. Clone sizes are given selectively: once, few, many, or a class where the clone is expanded.

v_call: TRBV7-2
d_call: TRBD1
clone_size: -
j_call: TRBJ2-3
cdr3_aa: CASSSSAGGGGTQYF
cdr3_nt: TGTGCCAGCAGCTCCTCCGCAGGGGGCGGAGGTACGCAGTATTTT

v_call: TRBV7-2
d_call: -
clone_size: -
j_call: TRBJ2-7
cdr3_aa: CASSGTPSYEQYF
cdr3_nt: TGTGCCAGCAGCGGGACACCTAGCTACGAGCAGTACTTC

v_call: TRBV6-5
d_call: -
clone_size: -
j_call: TRBJ2-1
cdr3_aa: CASRQANEQFF
cdr3_nt: TGTGCCAGCAGGCAGGCCAATGAGCAGTTCTTC

v_call: TRBV6-5
d_call: -
clone_size: -
j_call: TRBJ2-2
cdr3_aa: CASSYSAGSGTGELFF
cdr3_nt: TGTGCCAGCAGTTACTCGGCCGGGTCGGGGACCGGGGAGCTGTTTTTT

v_call: TRBV10-3
d_call: -
clone_size: -
j_call: TRBJ2-5
cdr3_aa: CAISDKRGLGETQYF
cdr3_nt: TGTGCCATCAGTGATAAGAGGGGGTTGGGAGAGACCCAGTACTTC

v_call: TRBV27
d_call: -
clone_size: -
j_call: TRBJ2-7
cdr3_aa: CASSQDTPYEQYF
cdr3_nt: TGTGCCAGCAGTCAGGACACTCCCTACGAGCAGTACTTC

v_call: TRBV29-1
d_call: TRBD1
clone_size: -
j_call: TRBJ2-7
cdr3_aa: CSVRQGLGGYEQYF
cdr3_nt: TGCAGCGTCCGACAGGGGCTAGGCGGCTACGAGCAGTACTTC

v_call: TRBV19
d_call: TRBD2
clone_size: once
j_call: TRBJ2-1
cdr3_aa: CASSIPLAGGPVVEQFF
cdr3_nt: TGTGCCAGTAGTATACCACTAGCGGGGGGGCCGGTCGTTGAGCAGTTCTTC

v_call: TRBV29-1
d_call: -
clone_size: -
j_call: TRBJ1-5
cdr3_aa: CSVSRGFSNQPQHF
cdr3_nt: TGCAGCGTGTCCAGGGGTTTTAGCAATCAGCCCCAGCATTTT

v_call: TRBV5-5
d_call: TRBD2
clone_size: -
j_call: TRBJ2-3
cdr3_aa: CASSLWRGGTDTQYF
cdr3_nt: TGTGCCAGCAGCTTGTGGCGGGGGGGCACAGATACGCAGTATTTT

v_call: TRBV4-1
d_call: TRBD1
clone_size: -
j_call: TRBJ2-7
cdr3_aa: CASSQTTGGSYEQYF
cdr3_nt: TGCGCCAGCAGCCAAACAACAGGGGGCTCCTACGAGCAGTACTTC

v_call: TRBV5-4
d_call: -
clone_size: -
j_call: TRBJ1-1
cdr3_aa: CASSLTASNTEAFF
cdr3_nt: TGTGCCAGCAGCTTGACAGCTTCGAACACTGAAGCTTTCTTT

v_call: TRBV19
d_call: TRBD1
clone_size: -
j_call: TRBJ1-6
cdr3_aa: CASSNGQGVRGSPLHF
cdr3_nt: TGTGCCAGTAGCAATGGACAGGGGGTTCGAGGGTCACCCCTCCACTTT

v_call: TRBV6-1
d_call: TRBD2
clone_size: -
j_call: TRBJ2-4
cdr3_aa: CASSEILAGLIAKNIQYF
cdr3_nt: TGTGCCAGCAGTGAGATACTAGCGGGGCTAATAGCCAAAAACATTCAGTACTTC

v_call: TRBV6-1
d_call: -
clone_size: -
j_call: TRBJ2-7
cdr3_aa: CASTYQGEQYF
cdr3_nt: TGTGCCAGCACATACCAGGGCGAGCAGTACTTC

v_call: TRBV6-4
d_call: -
clone_size: -
j_call: TRBJ1-3
cdr3_aa: CASSNRAGNTIYF
cdr3_nt: TGTGCCAGCAGTAACAGGGCGGGAAACACCATATATTTT

v_call: TRBV2
d_call: TRBD1
clone_size: -
j_call: TRBJ1-2
cdr3_aa: CASSQDRGRFGYTF
cdr3_nt: TGTGCCAGCAGTCAAGACAGGGGGCGGTTTGGCTACACCTTC

v_call: TRBV19
d_call: -
clone_size: -
j_call: TRBJ1-5
cdr3_aa: CATRTGSQPQHF
cdr3_nt: TGTGCCACCCGGACGGGATCACAGCCCCAGCATTTT